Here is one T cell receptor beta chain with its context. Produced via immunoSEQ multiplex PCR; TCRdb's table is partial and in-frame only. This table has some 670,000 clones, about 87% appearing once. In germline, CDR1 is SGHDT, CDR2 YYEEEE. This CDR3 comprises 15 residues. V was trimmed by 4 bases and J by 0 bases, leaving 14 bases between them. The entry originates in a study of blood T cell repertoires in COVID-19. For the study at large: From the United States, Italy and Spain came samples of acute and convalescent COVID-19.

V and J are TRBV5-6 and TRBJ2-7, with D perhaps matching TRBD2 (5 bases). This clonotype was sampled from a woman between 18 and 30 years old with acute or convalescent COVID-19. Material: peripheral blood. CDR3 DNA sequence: TGTGCCAGCAGCCCGGACTGGGTAAGCTCCTACGAGCAGTACTTC. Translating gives CASSPDWVSSYEQYF.